These 32 T cell receptor beta chains came from one sample sequenced in a study of glioma-infiltrating T cells. Amplification of TCR alpha and beta CDR3 regions from RNA used iRepertoire nested multiplex PCR. TCRdb re-called the multiplex PCR reads with MiXCR, one entry per CDR3 protein. The data contain about 93,000 distinct CDR3 sequences, roughly 37% of them singletons. Sample: glioma tissue, nonneoplastic brain tissue, or PBMCs (not recorded which). All receptors derive from a human donor with low-grade glioma or glioblastoma, undergoing nonglioma brain surgery, or in good health (not recorded which).

The V call is TRBV12-3 or TRBV12-4, the J call TRBJ1-1; D not resolved. This CDR3 comprises 12 residues. The V and J ends lost 6 bases and 5 bases respectively, with 10 bases between them. CDR3 protein: CASRERLTEAFF. CDR3 coding DNA: TGTGCCAGCAGAGAACGCCTGACTGAAGCTTTCTTT.

This clonotype was counted only a few times. This may stem from a read error, because a much larger clone lies one nucleotide away. V and J are TRBV5-6 and TRBJ2-5; unclear D gene. CDR3 length equals 14 residues. Germline-derived CDR1 and CDR2 are SGHDT and YYEEEE. The CDR3 nucleotides are TGTGCCAGCGAGCCCGGCCTGAACCAAGAGGCCCAGTACTTC. This codes for CASEPGLNQEAQYF. Looking up the rest from reference TRBV5-6 and TRBJ2-5 gives the full variable domain: DAGVTQSPTHLIKTRGQQVTLRCSPKSGHDTVSWYQQALGQGPQFIFQYYEEEERQRGNFPDRFSGHQFPNYSSELNVNALLLGDSALYLCASEPGLNQEAQYFGPGTRLLVL.

The rearrangement uses TRBV27 and TRBJ1-4, with D possibly matching TRBD1 (6 bases). Per the germline V gene, CDR1 is MNHEY and CDR2 is SMNVEV (reference sequence). This CDR3 has 15 residues. The V end was cut by 7 bases, the J end by 3 bases, with 15 bases between. The CDR3 spells CASIPDRPANEKLFF. Here the CDR3 DNA reads TGTGCCAGCATTCCAGACAGGCCAGCTAATGAAAAACTGTTTTTT.

This clonotype was seen many times. This chain links TRBV28 with TRBJ2-3; D is undetermined. V was shortened by 9 bases and J by 3 bases, with 16 bases between the two germline ends. The CDR3 extends over 14 amino acids. CDR1 and CDR2 from the germline V gene are MDHEN and SYDVKM. CDR3 DNA: TGTGCCAGTGTTGACCCTATTGGTACAGATACGCAGTATTTT. Amino acid sequence: CASVDPIGTDTQYF.

At least ten counts were recorded for this clonotype. This chain connects TRBV20-1 to TRBJ2-7; either TRBD1 or TRBD2 may supply D (5 bases each). There are 16 residues in the CDR3. Trimming took 0 bases from V and 7 from J, leaving 22 bases between them. Germline V gives CDR1 DFQATT, CDR2 SNEGSKA (reference sequence). The CDR3 DNA sequence: TGCAGTGCTAGAGACACCGGGACCTTAGGGCGAGGGGAGCAGTACTTC. This translates into CSARDTGTLGRGEQYF.

About this clonotype itself: A much larger clonotype is one base distant, so this may be a read error. Written as DNA, the CDR3 is TGTGCCAGTCTAGGCTTTAAAGATACGCAGTATTTT. This translates into CASLGFKDTQYF. J is TRBJ2-3 and V is TRBV19; D unresolved. CDR3 length: 12 residues. The V and J ends lost 8 bases and 5 bases respectively, with 11 bases between them. Germline loops: CDR1 LNHDA, CDR2 SQIVND (reference sequence).

This clonotype appeared a single time. Germline is not matched at one junction end, which may reflect a read error. This chain uses TRBV28 with TRBJ2-1; TRBD1 aligns across 7 bases. CDR3 length equals 13 residues. Germline V gives CDR1 MDHEN, CDR2 SYDVKM. The CDR3 bases are TGTGCCAGCAGTTCTCCAGGGGGTTATGAGCAGTCCTTC. It is translated as CASSSPGGYEQSF.

In the case of this clonotype: Since a much larger clone is just one base distant, this may be a read error. This chain uses TRBV7-9 with TRBJ2-1; D not certain. CDR3 length: 13 amino acids. Between the trimmed V and J ends, which lost 10 bases and 7 bases, there was a span of 17 bases. Germline CDR1 and CDR2: SEHNR and FQNEAQ (reference sequence). This CDR3 is CATSEEANNEQFF. The DNA for the CDR3 is TGTGCCACGTCAGAGGAAGCCAATAATGAGCAGTTCTTC.

Ten or more counts support this clonotype. V and J are TRBV7-9 and TRBJ1-4; D not resolved. Germline assignment: CDR1 SEHNR and CDR2 FQNEAQ (reference sequence). The CDR3 has 11 amino acids. V dropped 3 bases and J dropped 6 bases, with 2 bases sitting between them. The CDR3 loop is CASSFYEKLFF. The DNA of the CDR3 is TGTGCCAGCAGCTTTTATGAAAAACTGTTTTTT.

The table lists this clonotype with many counts. The V and J genes are TRBV11-3 and TRBJ2-1, with 7 bases lining up with TRBD2. Per germline, CDR1 SGHNT and CDR2 YENEEA. The junction had 9 bases not matched to a gene; V was cut back by 5 bases and J by 2 bases. The CDR3 totals 16 residues. Written as DNA, the CDR3 is TGTGCCAGCAGCGCTAACCGGGACTACCCCTACAATGAGCAGTTCTTC. It is translated as CASSANRDYPYNEQFF.

Turning to this clonotype: This CDR3 is missing its conserved last phenylalanine or tryptophan, likely due to a read error. This chain uses TRBV7-7 with TRBJ2-5; D gene uncertain. V gave up 3 bases and J gave up 5 bases, with 7 bases separating them. The CDR3 has 12 amino acids. CDR1 is SSHAT and CDR2 is FNYEAQ in the germline V gene (reference sequence). Here the CDR3 DNA reads TGTGCCAGCAGCTTCCACGGGGAGACCCAGTACATC. Residues: CASSFHGETQYI.

Worth noting for this clonotype: It may be a read error: a sequence one base away is much more abundant. The rearrangement joins TRBV4-3 to TRBJ2-1; 9 bases match TRBD2. This CDR3 is built from 15 residues. Per germline, CDR1 LGHNA and CDR2 YSLEER. The CDR3 here is CASSSRTSVYDEQFF. The CDR3 DNA sequence: TGCGCCAGCAGCTCCCGGACTAGCGTCTACGATGAGCAGTTCTTC.

CDR3 nucleotide sequence: TGCAGCGTTGAAGATCCAGGGGCCAGCTCCTACAATGAGCAGTTCTTC. It translates to CSVEDPGASSYNEQFF. The chain recombines TRBV29-1 with TRBJ2-1; D possibly corresponds to TRBD1 (6 bases). Trimming left V 0 bases short and J 0 bases short, with 12 bases between. Germline CDR1 is SQVTM and CDR2 is ANQGSEA. CDR3 length equals 16 residues.

J is TRBJ1-5 and V is TRBV6-2 or TRBV6-3; 7 bases match TRBD1. Germline CDR1 reads MNHEY; CDR2 reads SVGEGT. There are 14 residues in the CDR3. Unmatched junction bases numbered 11, after V lost 4 bases and J lost 11 bases. The CDR3 region is CASSFSRGVETQHF. The CDR3 bases are TGTGCCAGCAGTTTCAGCAGGGGGGTCGAGACCCAGCATTTT.

J is TRBJ2-2 and V is TRBV28; the D call may be TRBD1 or TRBD2 (5 bases each). The CDR3 totals 14 residues. Germline V lookup: CDR1 MDHEN, CDR2 SYDVKM. The V gene lost 8 bases and the J gene lost 7 bases, with 17 bases spanning the gap. For the CDR3, the DNA is TGTGCCAGCCAGGGACGGCCGATCAGCGGGGAGCTGTTTTTT. Its translation: CASQGRPISGELFF. Full variable domain (remainder filled in from reference TRBV28 and TRBJ2-2): DVKVTQSSRYLVKRTGEKVFLECVQDMDHENMFWYRQDPGLGLRLIYFSYDVKMKEKGDIPEGYSVSREKKERFSLILESASTNQTSMYLCASQGRPISGELFFGEGSRLTVL.

The sample holds a few counts of this clonotype. The CDR3 sequence: CASSSSAPNTEAFF. The CDR3 DNA reads as TGTGCCAGCAGCTCGTCGGCCCCGAACACTGAAGCTTTCTTT. The chain employs TRBV5-4 and TRBJ1-1; D unresolved. Trimming pared 3 bases from V and 1 base from J, leaving 10 bases between. Germline V gene data show CDR1 as SGHNT and CDR2 as YYREEE (reference sequence). CDR3 length: 14 amino acids.

Comments on this clonotype: Since a much larger clone is just one base distant, this may be a read error. The chain joins TRBV5-4 to TRBJ2-1, with TRBD2 identical over 9 bases. Germline values: CDR1 SGHNT, CDR2 YYREEE (reference sequence). V was clipped by 5 bases and J by 9 bases; unmatched bases: 21. The CDR3 sequence is 18 residues long. The CDR3 region is CASSGGGVGLAGLIEQFF. CDR3 coding DNA: TGTGCCAGCAGTGGGGGCGGAGTGGGACTAGCCGGCTTAATTGAGCAGTTCTTC.

Of note for this clonotype: An end of the junction differs from the germline gene, which may be a read error. The chain is built from TRBV7-3 and TRBJ2-2; TRBD2 agrees at 7 bases. The CDR3 extends over 15 amino acids. Germline CDR1 is SGHTA and CDR2 is FQGTGA. The CDR3 is CASGQASGATAELFF. DNA of the CDR3: TGTGCCAGCGGTCAGGCTAGCGGAGCCACCGCGGAGCTGTTTTTT.

This clonotype was seen a handful of times. This rearrangement joins TRBV9 to TRBJ2-5; 12 bases fit TRBD1. Germline values: CDR1 SGDLS, CDR2 YYNGEE. V lost 3 bases, J lost 4 bases, and 7 bases stayed unmatched. The CDR3 loop spans 16 amino acids. CDR3 coding DNA: TGTGCCAGCAGCGCCCGCGGGACAGGGGGCCGAGAGACCCAGTACTTC. Protein: CASSARGTGGRETQYF.

This clonotype was observed a handful of times. V is TRBV18 and J is TRBJ2-7, with D maybe TRBD1 (6 bases). The CDR3 has 18 amino acids. With 6 bases removed from V and 7 bases from J, the gap between germline ends came to 31 bases. CDR1 and CDR2 (germline): KGHSH, LQKENI. The CDR3 nucleotides are TGTGCCAGCTCCCCTCTGGGGAAGGCAGGGGTCCCGTTTGGGGAGCAGTACTTC. Protein sequence: CASSPLGKAGVPFGEQYF.

Concerning this clonotype itself: At one boundary the junction diverges from the germline segment, which might be a read error. The chain links TRBV11-3 to TRBJ2-1; 7 bases agree with TRBD2. The germline CDR1 and CDR2 sequences are SGHNT and YENEEA. This CDR3 has 14 residues. The CDR3 nucleotides read TGTGCCAGCAGCCCCGGGGGGACCCAAGAGACCCAGTCCTTC. This encodes CASSPGGTQETQSF.

This clonotype was recorded many times. Here the CDR3 DNA reads TGTGCCAGCAAAGGAGGGTCCGGACCAGCCTACAATGAGCAGTTCTTC. Protein product: CASKGGSGPAYNEQFF. The V call is TRBV27, the J call TRBJ2-1, with a possible D match to TRBD2 (6 bases). The CDR3 runs 16 residues. The germline gives CDR1 MNHEY, CDR2 SMNVEV (reference sequence). V was trimmed by 7 bases and J by 2 bases, leaving 18 bases between them.

Comment on this clonotype: Its ends do not fully match the called genes, so a read error is possible. The rearrangement joins TRBV6-1 to TRBJ2-5, with D possibly being TRBD2 (5 bases). Germline CDR1 and CDR2: MNHNS and SASEGT. This CDR3 contains 13 residues. The CDR3 nucleotides read TGTTCCAGCAGTGAAACCAGGTGGGAGACCCATTACTTC. Translated: CSSSETRWETHYF.

On this clonotype: The junction departs from the called germline gene at one end, perhaps through a read error. The gene calls are TRBV20-1 and TRBJ1-6; weak D call: TRBD1 (5 bases). CDR3 length: 14 residues. Germline V CDR1 and CDR2: DFQATT, SNEGSKA (reference sequence). The CDR3 DNA is TGCAGTGCGCGAGGGACCACGGATAATCCACCCCTCCACTTT. This gives the protein CSARGTTDNPPLHF.

This clonotype has at least ten counts. Since a much larger clone is just one base distant, this may be a read error. This chain links TRBV28 with TRBJ1-2; D is unclear. Per germline, CDR1 MDHEN and CDR2 SYDVKM. CDR3 length: 13 amino acids. CDR3 DNA: TGTGCCAGCTCCGAGACACGATCCTATGGCTACGCCTTC. Residues: CASSETRSYGYAF.

This clonotype came up many times. This chain uses TRBV7-9 with TRBJ1-1; possibly TRBD1 for D (5 bases). Looked up from germline, CDR1 is SEHNR and CDR2 is FQNEAQ (reference sequence). With 5 bases removed from V and 8 bases from J, the gap between germline ends came to 18 bases. The CDR3 is 14 amino acids. The CDR3 spells CASSPWGGSPEAFF. The CDR3, as DNA: TGTGCCAGCAGCCCTTGGGGGGGGAGTCCGGAAGCTTTCTTT.

This clonotype has a count of ten or more. The rearrangement joins TRBV4-3 to TRBJ1-1; 11 bases map to TRBD1. After removal of 8 bases from V and 5 bases from J, the junction contained 7 bases not matched to a gene. The V gene's germline CDR1 is LGHNA and CDR2 YSLEER. This CDR3 is 14 amino acids long. The CDR3 DNA reads TGCGCCAGCTCCGGACAGGGGGCTGCGACTGAAGCTTTCTTT. Translation gives CASSGQGAATEAFF.

This clonotype was observed many times. The chain couples TRBV2 to TRBJ2-5, with 8 positions matching TRBD2. The CDR3 runs 15 residues. Germline V gives CDR1 SNHLY, CDR2 FYNNEI. J gave up 2 bases and V 8 bases, and 10 bases lay outside the gene matches. CDR3 sequence: CASGFAGGGQETQYF. The CDR3 region has the DNA TGTGCCAGCGGCTTCGCGGGGGGCGGGCAAGAGACCCAGTACTTC.

In the case of this clonotype: The germline gene is not matched at one end of the junction; a read error may be the cause. The chain uses TRBV6-6 and TRBJ1-1; maybe TRBD1 (5 bases). CDR3 size: 15 residues. Germline lookup yields CDR1 MNHNY and CDR2 SVGAGI (reference sequence). CDR3 bases: TGTGCCAGCAGTTACTCTGAAGGGCTGGACACTGGAGCTTTCTTT. This sequence encodes CASSYSEGLDTGAFF.

There are a few counts of this clonotype. A single base separates this from a much larger clone, so it may be a read error. This chain connects TRBV7-9 to TRBJ2-1, with 7 bases matching TRBD2. The CDR3 is made up of 12 amino acids. Germline assignment: CDR1 SEHNR and CDR2 FQNEAQ (reference sequence). The DNA for the CDR3 is TGTGACAGCAGCTACGGGGAGGGTGAGCAGTTCTTC. This sequence encodes CDSSYGEGEQFF.

This clonotype showed up just a few times. V usage is TRBV9 and J usage is TRBJ2-5; TRBD2 matches at 9 bases. Per germline, CDR1 SGDLS and CDR2 YYNGEE. There are 17 residues in the CDR3. V trimming: 0 bases; J trimming: 1 base; junction bases outside the gene matches: 7. In nucleotides, the CDR3 is TGTGCCAGCAGCGTAGACTCAGCGGGGGGCCCCCAAGAGACCCAGTACTTC. The encoded protein is CASSVDSAGGPQETQYF.

There are many counts of this clonotype. This rearrangement joins TRBV4-2 to TRBJ1-3, with a possible D match to TRBD1 (5 bases). This CDR3 has 16 amino acids. The V end lost 2 bases, the J end lost 1 base, and 12 bases lay between the germline ends. The germline gives CDR1 LGHNA, CDR2 YNFKEQ. CDR3 DNA: TGTGCCAGCAGCCAAAGTCAGGACATTTCTGGAAACACCATATATTTT. Translation gives CASSQSQDISGNTIYF.